Listed below are T cell receptor beta chains from one sample, sequenced in a study of a mutant IDH1 vaccine in newly diagnosed glioma. Some clones are missing from TCRdb's copy, which holds only in-frame ones; the method was immunoSEQ multiplex PCR. The sample holds over 55,000 clones, 82% seen once. These receptors have no known antigen. Material: PBMCs, obtained from a glioma patient whose treatment included an IDH1 peptide vaccine. The receptors derive from a young woman with glioma. Some clones in this sample may be carry-over from other donors' samples. Each CDR3 is given with its conserved first and last residue. D genes are given only for firm matches. A clone size is listed for some rows: how often the clone was seen (once, few, many), or a class if it is expanded.

>few|-|TRBV4-2|TRBJ2-3
CASSQEFHTQYF
TGTGCCAGCAGCCAAGAGTTTCATACGCAGTATTTT
>-|TRBD2|TRBV2|TRBJ2-1
CASSEVAGDGYNEQFF
TGTGCCAGCAGTGAAGTAGCGGGGGACGGGTACAATGAGCAGTTCTTC
>-|-|TRBV30|TRBJ1-2
CAWNQVTAYGYTF
TGTGCCTGGAACCAGGTAACGGCCTATGGCTACACCTTC
>once|-|TRBV4-1|TRBJ1-1
CASSLRNGQGAFF
TGCGCCAGCAGCCTCCGGAATGGGCAGGGGGCTTTCTTT
>-|-|TRBV14|TRBJ1-4
CASSQAAKLFF
TGTGCCAGCAGCCAAGCCGCAAAACTGTTTTTT
>-|-|TRBV18|TRBJ2-5
CASSPLPKKETQYF
TGTGCCAGCTCACCGCTACCCAAGAAAGAGACCCAGTACTTC
>-|-|TRBV27|TRBJ1-1
CASSLSISAGGYTEAFF
TGTGCCAGCAGTTTATCAATTTCTGCAGGTGGGTACACTGAAGCTTTCTTT
>-|-|TRBV9|TRBJ2-7
CASSVGTEPYEQYF
TGTGCCAGCAGCGTAGGGACCGAGCCCTACGAGCAGTACTTC
>once|TRBD1|TRBV29-1|TRBJ2-2
CSVRDSNTGELFF
TGCAGTGTTCGGGACAGCAACACCGGGGAGCTGTTTTTT
>-|-|TRBV7-9|TRBJ2-3
CASRGRIADRDTQYF
TGTGCCAGCAGGGGCCGAATAGCGGACCGAGATACGCAGTATTTT
>-|-|TRBV10-1|TRBJ2-2
CASSESQNTGELFF
TGCGCCAGCAGCGAGTCTCAGAACACCGGGGAGCTGTTTTTT
>few|-|TRBV29-1|TRBJ2-7
CSAGQTYEQYF
TGCAGCGCCGGACAGACCTACGAGCAGTACTTC
>-|-|TRBV11-3|TRBJ2-2
CASSSGGANTGELFF
TGTGCCAGCAGCTCAGGAGGGGCGAACACCGGGGAGCTGTTTTTT
>-|-|TRBV19|TRBJ1-3
CASRTVAGNTIYF
TGTGCCAGTAGGACAGTAGCTGGAAACACCATATATTTT
>-|-|TRBV9|TRBJ1-2
CASSATINYGYTF
TGTGCCAGCAGCGCCACGATTAACTATGGCTACACCTTC
>-|-|TRBV25-1|TRBJ2-7
CASNLGTHYEQYF
TGTGCCAGCAACCTCGGGACCCACTACGAGCAGTACTTC
>-|TRBD1|TRBV10-3|TRBJ2-3
CAISRGQGKTDTQYF
TGTGCCATCAGCCGCGGACAGGGGAAAACAGATACGCAGTATTTT
>-|TRBD2|TRBV9|TRBJ2-3
CASSPGLAVSLTDTQYF
TGTGCCAGCAGCCCCGGACTAGCGGTTTCCCTCACAGATACGCAGTATTTT
>-|-|TRBV27|TRBJ2-5
CASSLSTVLETQYF
TGTGCCAGCAGTTTATCCACAGTGCTAGAGACCCAGTACTTC
>-|-|TRBV5-6|TRBJ1-1
CASSGGFQEAFF
TGTGCCAGCAGCGGGGGGTTTCAGGAAGCTTTCTTT
>-|-|TRBV6-5|TRBJ2-2
CASSYREQVGELFF
TGTGCCAGCAGTTACCGGGAGCAGGTCGGGGAGCTGTTTTTT
>few|-|TRBV14|TRBJ1-4
CASSRGTNEKLFF
TGTGCCAGCAGCCGAGGGACAAATGAAAAACTGTTTTTT
>-|TRBD2|TRBV5-4|TRBJ2-2
CASRPRRGGTGELFF
TGTGCCAGCAGACCCCGGCGGGGGGGCACCGGGGAGCTGTTTTTT
>-|-|TRBV29-1|TRBJ1-6
CSVGWRNSPLHF
TGCAGCGTTGGGTGGCGGAATTCACCCCTCCACTTT
>-|-|TRBV7-9|TRBJ2-7
CASSQAERYEQYF
TGTGCCAGCAGCCAAGCTGAGCGCTACGAGCAGTACTTC
>-|-|TRBV18|TRBJ1-1
CASSPLDTRAEAFF
TGTGCCAGCTCACCTCTGGACACGAGGGCTGAAGCTTTCTTT
>-|-|TRBV14|TRBJ2-5
CASSQDRTRETQYF
TGTGCCAGCAGCCAAGATAGGACACGCGAGACCCAGTACTTC
>few|-|TRBV6-5|TRBJ2-3
CASSLLAPSTDTQYF
TGTGCCAGCAGTCTACTAGCCCCAAGCACAGATACGCAGTATTTT
>few|-|TRBV21-1|TRBJ2-7
CASSKAWIGGQRSYEQYF
TGTGCCAGCAGCAAAGCCTGGATCGGTGGGCAAAGGTCTTACGAGCAGTACTTC
>-|-|TRBV11-3|TRBJ2-7
CASSLEAGARHEQYF
TGTGCCAGCAGCTTAGAGGCGGGGGCCCGCCACGAGCAGTACTTC
>-|-|TRBV7-2|TRBJ2-1
CASSSRTVQFF
TGTGCCAGCAGCTCGAGGACAGTGCAGTTCTTC
>-|-|TRBV19|TRBJ1-3
CASTPPKAGNTIYF
TGTGCCAGTACCCCCCCCAAGGCCGGAAACACCATATATTTT
>-|-|TRBV5-3|TRBJ1-1
CARSAAEGVEAFF
TGTGCCAGAAGCGCGGCGGAGGGAGTTGAAGCTTTCTTT
>-|-|TRBV28|TRBJ1-5
CASTPGGSNQPQHF
TGTGCCAGCACCCCGGGGGGTAGCAATCAGCCCCAGCATTTT
>-|-|TRBV6-5|TRBJ1-2
CASSYSGGRGGYTF
TGTGCCAGCAGTTACTCGGGTGGCCGGGGCGGCTACACCTTC